The 20 T cell receptor beta chains listed next were all sequenced from one sample in a study of blood T cell repertoires in COVID-19. The method was immunoSEQ multiplex PCR; TCRdb's version includes in-frame clones alone and lacks a portion of them. The repertoire holds some 110,000 clones, with 84% as singletons. Input material: peripheral blood. Receptors were obtained from a man in his fifties or sixties with acute or convalescent COVID-19.

Here the CDR3 reads CASSSQTGTGDEKLFF. The CDR3 DNA reads TGTGCCAGCAGCTCACAAACCGGGACAGGGGATGAAAAACTGTTTTTT. J is TRBJ1-4 and V is TRBV11-3; 10 bases agree with TRBD1. The CDR3 is made up of 16 amino acids. After removal of 4 bases from V and 6 bases from J, the junction contained 8 bases not matched to a gene. Germline values: CDR1 SGHNT, CDR2 YENEEA.

This clone has only a few counts. This chain uses TRBV13 with TRBJ2-1, with a possible D match to TRBD2 (6 bases). V lost 0 bases and J 8 bases, leaving 8 bases between the germline ends. In germline, CDR1 is PRHDT, CDR2 FYEKMQ (reference sequence). The CDR3 has 13 amino acids. As DNA, the CDR3 is TGTGCCAGCAGCTTAGGACTAGCTTATGAGCAGTTCTTC. Its protein product is CASSLGLAYEQFF.

The chain uses TRBV18 and TRBJ2-5; 9 nucleotides agree with TRBD2. The CDR3 has 13 amino acids. V lost 8 bases, J lost 5 bases, and 6 bases stayed unmatched. Looked up from germline, CDR1 is KGHSH and CDR2 is LQKENI. The CDR3 DNA is TGTGCCAGCGCTATCACTAGCGGGGAGACCCAGTACTTC. It yields the protein CASAITSGETQYF.

The chain recombines TRBV27 with TRBJ1-2, with 10 bases matching TRBD1. Germline V gene sequence: CDR1 MNHEY, CDR2 SMNVEV (reference sequence). This CDR3 spans 15 amino acids. The ends lost 1 base at V and 8 bases at J; junction bases unmatched: 7. CDR3 residues: CASSLLYGTGDGYTF. The CDR3 region has the DNA TGTGCCAGCAGTTTATTATACGGGACAGGGGACGGCTACACCTTC.

The V call is TRBV5-1, the J call TRBJ2-1; D is unclear. CDR1 is SGHRS, CDR2 YFSETQ, per germline. Trimming pared 4 bases from V and 1 base from J, leaving 9 bases between. This CDR3 comprises 14 residues. This chain's CDR3 is CASSPKNSYNEQFF. For the CDR3, the DNA is TGCGCCAGCAGCCCCAAAAATTCCTACAATGAGCAGTTCTTC.

In this sample, this clone turned up once. The J gene is TRBJ1-1, the V gene TRBV6-5; D ambiguous. The V gene lost 0 bases and the J gene lost 5 bases, with 7 bases spanning the gap. CDR3 length equals 13 residues. Germline lookup yields CDR1 MNHEY and CDR2 SVGAGI. The CDR3 DNA is TGTGCCAGCAGTTACTCCGGGGAAACTGAAGCTTTCTTT. Translating it yields CASSYSGETEAFF.

The chain employs TRBV5-1 and TRBJ1-1; TRBD1 matches 8 bases. Germline-derived CDR1 and CDR2 are SGHRS and YFSETQ. This CDR3 contains 16 residues. The ends lost 4 bases at V and 0 bases at J; junction bases unmatched: 8. The CDR3 DNA follows: TGCGCCAGCAGCGCCTCGACAGGGGCCATGAACACTGAAGCTTTCTTT. As protein: CASSASTGAMNTEAFF.

The chain employs TRBV19 and TRBJ1-1; possible D gene TRBD1, 5 bases. V was clipped by 5 bases and J by 4 bases, with 11 bases between them. The CDR3 is made up of 13 amino acids. CDR1 is LNHDA and CDR2 is SQIVND in the germline V gene (reference sequence). The CDR3 DNA follows: TGTGCCAGTAGTCCGAGTGGGGCCACTGAAGCTTTCTTT. Protein: CASSPSGATEAFF.

The rearrangement uses TRBV7-2 and TRBJ1-4; maybe TRBD1 (6 bases). From germline, CDR1 is SGHTA and CDR2 FQGNSA. The V end was cut by 2 bases, the J end by 2 bases, with 18 bases between. The CDR3 is 18 amino acids. The CDR3 region is CASSLRVLDRRTNEKLFF. CDR3 DNA sequence: TGTGCCAGCAGCTTACGGGTCCTCGACAGGAGGACTAATGAAAAACTGTTTTTT.

The V gene is TRBV6-5, the J gene TRBJ1-2, with 8 bases that match TRBD1. J lost 4 bases, V lost 9 bases, and 4 bases had no gene match. This CDR3 is built from 12 residues. Germline V gene lookup returns CDR1 MNHEY and CDR2 SVGAGI. CDR3 coding DNA: TGTGCCAGACGACAGGGGTTCTATGGCTACACCTTC. Its translation is CARRQGFYGYTF.

The sample holds many counts of this clone. The J gene is TRBJ2-3, the V gene TRBV18; no firm D call. CDR1 KGHSH and CDR2 LQKENI come from the germline V gene. The CDR3 has 13 residues. Trimming left V 3 bases short and J 1 base short, with 5 bases between. The CDR3 region is CASSPSGTDTQYF. For the CDR3, the DNA is TGTGCCAGCTCACCGAGTGGCACAGATACGCAGTATTTT.

The genes are TRBV15 and TRBJ2-3, with 7 bases aligning to TRBD1. Per the germline V gene, CDR1 is LNHNV and CDR2 is YYDKDF (reference sequence). The CDR3 is made up of 15 amino acids. Losses at the gene ends were 3 bases for V and 2 bases for J; bases not matched to a gene: 5. The CDR3 here is CATSSNDRATDTQYF. The CDR3 DNA sequence: TGTGCCACCAGCAGTAACGACAGGGCCACAGATACGCAGTATTTT. The complete variable domain, with remaining parts taken from reference TRBV15 and TRBJ2-3, reads DAMVIQNPRYQVTQFGKPVTLSCSQTLNHNVMYWYQQKSSQAPKLLFHYYDKDFNNEADTPDNFQSRRPNTSFCFLDIRSPGLGDTAMYLCATSSNDRATDTQYFGPGTRLTVL.

V gene TRBV4-1 combines with J gene TRBJ2-2; perhaps TRBD2 as D (7 bases). The CDR3 is 17 amino acids. Germline-derived CDR1 and CDR2 are MGHRA and YSYEKL. V was cut by 0 bases and J by 0 bases, with 11 bases left in between. CDR3 sequence: CASSQEGGGANTGELFF. In DNA form, the CDR3 reads TGCGCCAGCAGCCAAGAGGGCGGGGGCGCGAACACCGGGGAGCTGTTTTTT.

The chain joins TRBV15 to TRBJ1-6; 8 positions match TRBD1. The length of the CDR3 is 15 residues. V dropped 0 bases and J dropped 8; count of bases not matched to a gene: 3. CDR1 and CDR2 from the germline V gene are LNHNV and YYDKDF (reference sequence). CDR3 residues: CATSREGQGYSPLHF. The CDR3 DNA follows: TGTGCCACCAGCAGAGAAGGACAGGGATATTCACCCCTCCACTTT.

The chain joins TRBV18 to TRBJ2-2, with D possibly matching TRBD1 (6 bases). Per the germline V gene, CDR1 is KGHSH and CDR2 is LQKENI. This CDR3 region has 16 residues. V was clipped by 0 bases and J by 3 bases, with 11 bases between them. Here the CDR3 DNA reads TGTGCCAGCTCACCACCCGGGACAAGGGACACCGGGGAGCTGTTTTTT. The encoded protein is CASSPPGTRDTGELFF.

This chain links TRBV7-6 with TRBJ2-7; 7 nucleotides align to TRBD1. V was clipped by 3 bases and J by 4 bases; unmatched bases: 3. The CDR3 totals 13 residues. CDR1 is SGHVS and CDR2 is FNYEAQ in the germline V gene. This CDR3 reads CASSFGTEYEQYF. In DNA form, the CDR3 reads TGTGCCAGCAGCTTCGGGACAGAGTACGAGCAGTACTTC. The full variable domain, completed using reference TRBV7-6 and TRBJ2-7, is GAGVSQSPRYKVTKRGQDVALRCDPISGHVSLYWYRQALGQGPEFLTYFNYEAQQDKSGLPNDRFSAERPEGSISTLTIQRTEQRDSAMYRCASSFGTEYEQYFGPGTRLTVT.

This clone occurred a few times. The chain couples TRBV10-2 to TRBJ1-4, with unresolved D. V gave up 7 bases and J gave up 7 bases, with 16 bases separating them. Germline CDR1 and CDR2: WSHSY and SAAADI. The CDR3 consists of 14 residues. The DNA of the CDR3 is TGCGCCAGCAAGGCTGGAGACCAGACTGAAAAACTGTTTTTT. Protein: CASKAGDQTEKLFF.

The V call is TRBV23-1, the J call TRBJ1-1, with D maybe TRBD1 (5 bases). TRBV23-1 is flagged as an ORF with uncertain function. CDR3 size: 14 residues. V lost 8 bases, J lost 6 bases, and 19 bases lay in between. The CDR3 region is CASLPARVWPEAFF. The CDR3 DNA is TGCGCCAGCCTCCCGGCCAGGGTATGGCCTGAAGCTTTCTTT.

The chain links TRBV6-2 or TRBV6-3 to TRBJ2-6; tentatively, D is TRBD2 (6 bases). V lost 5 bases to trimming and J lost 0 bases, with 17 bases between them. CDR3 length equals 18 residues. Per germline, CDR1 MNHEY and CDR2 SVGEGT. CDR3 nucleotide sequence: TGTGCCAGCAGTGCACAGGAGGGACTCCGCTCTGGGGCCAACGTCCTGACTTTC. Its translation is CASSAQEGLRSGANVLTF.

V usage is TRBV27 and J usage is TRBJ2-7; TRBD1 aligns across 8 bases. Germline trimming cut 5 bases from V and 5 bases from J; bases unmatched to any gene: 8. This CDR3 has 14 residues. Looked up from germline, CDR1 is MNHEY and CDR2 is SMNVEV (reference sequence). The DNA for the CDR3 is TGTGCCAGCAGTCAACAGGGGGGAATCCACGAGCAGTACTTC. Translated, it gives CASSQQGGIHEQYF.